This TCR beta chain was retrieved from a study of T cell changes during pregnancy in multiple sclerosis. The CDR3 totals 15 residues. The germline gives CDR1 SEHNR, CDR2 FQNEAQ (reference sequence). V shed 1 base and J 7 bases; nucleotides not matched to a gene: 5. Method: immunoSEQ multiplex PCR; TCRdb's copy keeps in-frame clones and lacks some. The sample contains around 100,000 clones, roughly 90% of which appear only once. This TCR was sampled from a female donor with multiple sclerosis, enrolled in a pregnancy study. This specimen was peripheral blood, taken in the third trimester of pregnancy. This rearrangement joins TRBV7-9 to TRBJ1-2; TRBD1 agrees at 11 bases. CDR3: CASSLGTGGASGYTF. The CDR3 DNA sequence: TGTGCCAGCAGCTTAGGGACAGGGGGCGCGAGTGGCTACACCTTC. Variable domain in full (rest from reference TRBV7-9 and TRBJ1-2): DTGVSQNPRHKITKRGQNVTFRCDPISEHNRLYWYRQTLGQGPEFLTYFQNEAQLEKSRLLSDRFSAERPKGSFSTLEIQRTEQGDSAMYLCASSLGTGGASGYTFGSGTRLTVV.